The present T cell receptor (beta chain) was sequenced within a study of blood T cell repertoires in COVID-19. Across the whole study: The study drew acute and convalescent COVID-19 samples from the United States, Italy and Spain.

After removal of 2 bases from V and 3 bases from J, the junction contained 7 bases not matched to a gene. This CDR3 region has 16 residues. Germline lookup yields CDR1 SGHTA and CDR2 FQGNSA. In the study's own analysis: Researchers report that nucleated cell counts were estimated from reference gene primer amplification. Only in-frame clones appear in the TCRdb table, and some are missing; sequencing was by immunoSEQ multiplex PCR. D and trimming come from the DNA, and the V and J calls and clone size come from that table. Among about 170,000 clones listed, about 88% were seen once. The sequenced material came from PBMCs or T cells enriched from blood (not recorded which). The clonotype comes from a woman aged 18-29 years who had recovered from COVID-19. J is TRBJ2-7 and V is TRBV7-2; 10 bases are a match to TRBD2. The CDR3 DNA reads TGTGCCAGCAGCTTACTAGGCTTAGCGGGAGGCTACGAGCAGTACTTC. Protein: CASSLLGLAGGYEQYF.